A selection of T cell receptor beta chains follows, all from one sample in a study of identical twins. MiXCR, applied by TCRdb to the 5' RACE reads, yields one record per CDR3 protein. The data hold about 920,000 distinct CDR3 sequences, with 9% to 15% observed a single time. This sample was also put to use in a study of yellow fever vaccine responses in identical twins.

Source material: PBMCs. Receptors were obtained from a woman aged 18-30 years in good health. Both conserved end residues are part of each CDR3. D genes are given only for firm matches. Size is stated for part of the rows, as once, few or many counts, or as a class when the clone is expanded.

>TRBV12-3/TRBV12-4|few|NA|TRBJ2-3
TGTGCCAGCAGGCTGGTAGATACGCAGTATTTT
CASRLVDTQYF
>TRBV24-1|NA|TRBD1|TRBJ2-3
TGTGCCACCAGTGATACCGGGACAGGGCGAATAGATACGCAGTATTTT
CATSDTGTGRIDTQYF
>TRBV6-1|NA|TRBD2|TRBJ2-5
TGTGCCAGCTGCGAGCGGGGGGGCCGAGAGACCCAGTACTTC
CASCERGGRETQYF
>TRBV29-1|NA|NA|TRBJ1-1
TGCAGCGTTGGAGATCGAGCTACTGAAGCTTTCTTT
CSVGDRATEAFF
>TRBV3-1|few|NA|TRBJ1-4
TGTGCCAGCACCCTAAGAGCACCTAAGGATGAAAAACTGTTTTTT
CASTLRAPKDEKLFF
>TRBV5-8|many|NA|TRBJ2-3
TGTGCCAGCAGCTTGGGGGAATGGACCACAGATACGCAGTATTTT
CASSLGEWTTDTQYF
>TRBV2|NA|TRBD1|TRBJ2-5
TGTGCCAGCAGGGAGGACAGGGGGACGGAGACCCAGTACTTC
CASREDRGTETQYF
>TRBV12-3/TRBV12-4|NA|TRBD1|TRBJ1-4
TGTGCCAGCAGTAGAGACAGGGGGCTATATGAAAAACTGTTTTTT
CASSRDRGLYEKLFF
>TRBV6-1|NA|NA|TRBJ2-1
TGTGCCAGCAGGAAAGAAGCGGGTAACTCCTACAATGAGCAGTTCTTC
CASRKEAGNSYNEQFF
>TRBV12-3/TRBV12-4|NA|TRBD2|TRBJ2-1
TGTGCCAGCAGTCTCCAACTAGCGGGAGGGGGGGGTGAGCAGTTCTTC
CASSLQLAGGGGEQFF
>TRBV2|NA|TRBD1|TRBJ1-5
TGTGCCAGCAATCTACAGGGGGTGCAGGGTCAGCCCCAGCATTTT
CASNLQGVQGQPQHF
>TRBV7-6|NA|TRBD2|TRBJ2-7
TGTGCCAGCAGCCAGATATATAGCGGGAGAGGTTACGAGCAGTACTTC
CASSQIYSGRGYEQYF
>TRBV20-1|few|NA|TRBJ2-1
TGCAGTGCTAGACCTACAGGGAACAATGAGCAGTTCTTC
CSARPTGNNEQFF
>TRBV3-1|few|TRBD2|TRBJ2-1
TGTGCCAGCAGCCAAGATCCAGGTAGAGCGGGGACCCCCACGGAGCAGTTCTTC
CASSQDPGRAGTPTEQFF
>TRBV28|NA|NA|TRBJ2-7
TGTGCCAGCAGTCCAAAAAGGCGGTTAGGGACCTACGAGCAGTACTTC
CASSPKRRLGTYEQYF
>TRBV29-1|NA|NA|TRBJ2-5
TGCAGCGTTGAGCTGTTTAGGGGGAGACAAGAGACCCAGTACTTC
CSVELFRGRQETQYF
>TRBV28|NA|TRBD1|TRBJ2-5
TGTGCCAGCAGTTTCGACAGGGACCTACAAGAGACCCAGTACTTC
CASSFDRDLQETQYF
>TRBV27|NA|NA|TRBJ2-6
TGTGCCAGCAGTTCAAAACCGGGACTGCGGGGCTCTGGGGCCAACGTCCTGACTTTC
CASSSKPGLRGSGANVLTF
>TRBV5-5|few|TRBD1|TRBJ2-2
TGTGCCAGCACCCTAAATTTGGCCAGGGGGCAGGTCGGGGAGCTGTTTTTT
CASTLNLARGQVGELFF
>TRBV11-2|NA|TRBD1|TRBJ2-3
TGTGCCAGCAGCTTATCTGGGACAGGGGCAGATACGCAGTATTTT
CASSLSGTGADTQYF
>TRBV20-1|NA|NA|TRBJ2-5
TGCAGTGCTACGAGCTTCTTAGAGACCCAGTACTTC
CSATSFLETQYF
>TRBV5-1|many|TRBD2|TRBJ2-1
TGCGCCAGCAGCCCTAGACTAGCGGGAGCCCCCTACAATGAGCAGTTCTTC
CASSPRLAGAPYNEQFF
>TRBV20-1|NA|TRBD2|TRBJ2-1
TGCAGTGCTAGAGATGTTCGCGGGGGGGCCGTTTACAATGAGCAGTTCTTC
CSARDVRGGAVYNEQFF
>TRBV20-1|NA|TRBD2|TRBJ2-3
TGCAGTGCTAGAGGTGTGGGACTAGCGGGATTCGATACAGATACGCAGTATTTT
CSARGVGLAGFDTDTQYF
>TRBV20-1|few|TRBD1|TRBJ2-1
TGCAGTGCGACCTCCCTCGGGACAGCTTACAATGAGCAGTTCTTC
CSATSLGTAYNEQFF
>TRBV12-3/TRBV12-4|few|TRBD1|TRBJ2-3
TGTGCCAGCAGTTTATTCCCCAGTCGACAGGGGCCGACAGATACGCAGTATTTT
CASSLFPSRQGPTDTQYF
>TRBV7-2|few|NA|TRBJ2-1
TGTGCCAGCAGCTTAGTGGGGGGACTCTCCAATGAGCAGTTCTTC
CASSLVGGLSNEQFF
>TRBV10-3|NA|NA|TRBJ2-2
TGTGCCATCAGTGAGTCCCGCAGTATTGGCACCGGGGAGCTGTTTTTT
CAISESRSIGTGELFF
>TRBV29-1|NA|NA|TRBJ2-3
TGCAGCGTTGAAGATGGGCACCAAAAAGCCGGGGATACGCAGTATTTT
CSVEDGHQKAGDTQYF
>TRBV15|few|NA|TRBJ2-3
TGTGCCACCAGTCTAGGGGGAGTTTCAGCAGATACGCAGTATTTT
CATSLGGVSADTQYF
>TRBV11-1|NA|TRBD2|TRBJ2-7
TGTGCCAGCAGCTTAAGTGTGCCTAGTTCACGGACTAGCGGTACCTACGAGCAGTACTTC
CASSLSVPSSRTSGTYEQYF
>TRBV7-9|few|TRBD2|TRBJ2-2
TGTGCCAGCAGCTTAGAGAGGGGACTATCCTTAACCGGGGAGCTGTTTTTT
CASSLERGLSLTGELFF
>TRBV5-6|NA|TRBD1|TRBJ1-2
TGTGCCAGCAGCTGGAATACCTTTACAGGGGAACTCAACTATGGCTACACCTTC
CASSWNTFTGELNYGYTF
>TRBV6-1|many|TRBD1|TRBJ1-2
TGTGCCAGCAGTCGACAGGGGGCAACTTTTAACTATGGCTACACCTTC
CASSRQGATFNYGYTF
>TRBV7-9|NA|TRBD1|TRBJ2-5
TGTGCCAGCAGCTGGACAGGGGGCGAGGGTGAGACCCAGTGCTTC
CASSWTGGEGETQCF
>TRBV5-6|NA|NA|TRBJ1-6
TGTGCCAGCAGCTCACAGGGTCTGGATTCACCCCTCCACTTT
CASSSQGLDSPLHF
>TRBV28|NA|NA|TRBJ1-1
TGTGCCAGCAGTTTATTGGCAGGGTTGGACACTGAAGCTTTCTTT
CASSLLAGLDTEAFF
>TRBV18|NA|TRBD1|TRBJ1-1
TGTGCCAGCTCACTTAACAGGGGACCCACTGAAGCTTTCTTT
CASSLNRGPTEAFF
>TRBV20-1|few|NA|TRBJ2-5
TGCAGTACCCCTAACGGCGGGACCCAGTACTTC
CSTPNGGTQYF
>TRBV28|many|NA|TRBJ2-4
TGTGCCATCCGGCGTGGGGAAGGAGGACCCGGAGCCAAAAACATTCAGTACTTC
CAIRRGEGGPGAKNIQYF
>TRBV5-1|many|NA|TRBJ1-3
TGCGCCAGCAGCTTGGGCCTCTCTGGAAACACCATATATTTT
CASSLGLSGNTIYF
>TRBV4-1|few|TRBD1|TRBJ2-5
TGCGCCAGCAGCCAAGGGACAGGGGAGGGAAAGACCCAGTACTTC
CASSQGTGEGKTQYF